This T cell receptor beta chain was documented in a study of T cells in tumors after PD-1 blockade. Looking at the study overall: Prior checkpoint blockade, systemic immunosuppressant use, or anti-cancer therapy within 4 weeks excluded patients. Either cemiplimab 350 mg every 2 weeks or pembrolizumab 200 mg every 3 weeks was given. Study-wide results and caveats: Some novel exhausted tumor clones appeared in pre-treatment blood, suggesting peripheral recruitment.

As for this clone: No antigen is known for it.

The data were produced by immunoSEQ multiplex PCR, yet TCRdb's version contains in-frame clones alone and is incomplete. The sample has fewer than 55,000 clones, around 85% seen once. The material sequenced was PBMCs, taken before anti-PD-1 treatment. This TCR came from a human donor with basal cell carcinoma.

CDR3 bases: TGTGCCAGCAGTTACGCCGGGACCCACACTGAAGCTTTCTTT. Translating gives CASSYAGTHTEAFF. The genes are TRBV6-5 and TRBJ1-1, with a tentative D call TRBD1 (5 bases). CDR1 MNHEY and CDR2 SVGAGI come from the germline V gene. Trimming shortened V by 2 bases and J by 3 bases, and 10 bases separated the two germline ends. CDR3 length: 14 residues.